A single sample is the source of the 17 T cell receptor beta chains below, sequenced in a study of T cells in tumors after PD-1 blockade. Repertoires were generated with immunoSEQ multiplex PCR, while TCRdb's copy carries only in-frame clones and drops some. The repertoire holds approximately 60,000 clones, with over 65% as singletons. The sample in question was PBMCs, obtained after anti-PD-1 treatment. Source of these receptors: a human donor with basal cell carcinoma.

This clone was seen only a few times. J is TRBJ2-5 and V is TRBV15; 9 bases are shared with TRBD1. Unmatched junction bases numbered 9, after V lost 3 bases and J lost 1 base. The CDR3 runs 17 residues. Germline V gene data show CDR1 as LNHNV and CDR2 as YYDKDF (reference sequence). The DNA for the CDR3 is TGTGCCACCAGCAGTAGGACAGGGGAAGAGTTCCAAGAGACCCAGTACTTC. It is translated as CATSSRTGEEFQETQYF.

This chain links TRBV4-1 with TRBJ1-3; no firm D call. V was trimmed by 3 bases and J by 0 bases, leaving 6 bases between them. The CDR3 length is 14 residues. Germline CDR1 reads MGHRA; CDR2 reads YSYEKL. CDR3 residues: CASSQQSSGNTIYF. The CDR3 nucleotides read TGCGCCAGCAGCCAGCAGTCCTCTGGAAACACCATATATTTT.

This clone has a handful of counts. The V gene is TRBV5-6, the J gene TRBJ1-1, with D unresolved. The CDR3 is 13 residues long. V lost 6 bases, J lost 0 bases, and 9 bases lay in between. The germline V gene encodes CDR1 SGHDT and CDR2 YYEEEE. In nucleotides, the CDR3 is TGTGCCAGCACCCCGGGAATGAACACTGAAGCTTTCTTT. Protein sequence: CASTPGMNTEAFF.

The CDR3, as DNA: TGTGCCAGCAGCCTTCAACTTCCCGGCGGGAGAAGGAGGGCCTACGAGCAGTACTTC. Its translation is CASSLQLPGGRRRAYEQYF. This chain connects TRBV3-1 (or the pseudogene TRBV3-2) to TRBJ2-7, with TRBD2 identical over 7 bases. The germline gives CDR1 LGHDT, CDR2 YNNKEL (reference sequence). This CDR3 is built from 19 residues. The ends lost 4 bases at V and 2 bases at J; junction bases unmatched: 20.

The rearrangement uses TRBV5-6 and TRBJ2-1; D gene unclear. Trimming pared 6 bases from V and 4 bases from J, leaving 5 bases between. CDR3 length: 11 amino acids. Germline CDR1 is SGHDT and CDR2 is YYEEEE. CDR3 loop: CASNRYNEQFF. In DNA, the CDR3 is TGTGCCAGCAACCGGTACAATGAGCAGTTCTTC.

The genes are TRBV19 and TRBJ2-3; 12 bases are a match to TRBD1. V gave up 7 bases and J gave up 4 bases; unmatched junction bases: 6. This CDR3 comprises 15 residues. The germline CDR1 and CDR2 sequences are LNHDA and SQIVND (reference sequence). The CDR3 reads CASKSGTGGADTQYF. The CDR3 nucleotides read TGTGCCAGTAAATCCGGGACAGGGGGCGCAGATACGCAGTATTTT.

The chain links TRBV15 to TRBJ1-1; D is unclear. The length of the CDR3 is 13 residues. Per the germline V gene, CDR1 is LNHNV and CDR2 is YYDKDF (reference sequence). V lost 0 bases and J 0 bases, leaving 2 bases between the germline ends. CDR3 residues: CATSRDVNTEAFF. The DNA of the CDR3 is TGTGCCACCAGCAGAGATGTGAACACTGAAGCTTTCTTT.

This chain joins TRBV20-1 and TRBJ2-7; D is unresolved. The germline gives CDR1 DFQATT, CDR2 SNEGSKA (reference sequence). Deletions cut 3 bases from V and 0 bases from J, with 6 bases between. This CDR3 is built from 12 residues. The CDR3, as DNA: TGCAGTGCTAGTTCCAGCTCCTACGAGCAGTACTTC. Protein sequence: CSASSSSYEQYF.

The chain has TRBV30 and TRBJ1-1; D gene uncertain. CDR1 is GTSNPN, CDR2 SVGIG, per germline (reference sequence). V lost 0 bases and J 1 base, leaving 9 bases between the germline ends. The CDR3 totals 14 residues. CDR3 protein: CAWSVQSPNTEAFF. The DNA of the CDR3 is TGTGCCTGGAGTGTACAATCCCCGAACACTGAAGCTTTCTTT.

The V gene is TRBV5-1, the J gene TRBJ1-4; TRBD1 matches at 7 bases. Losses at the gene ends were 3 bases for V and 7 bases for J; bases not matched to a gene: 6. Germline V gives CDR1 SGHRS, CDR2 YFSETQ. The CDR3 is made up of 14 amino acids. The CDR3 spells CASSYGTDSEKLFF. CDR3 nucleotide sequence: TGCGCCAGCAGCTATGGGACAGACTCTGAAAAACTGTTTTTT.

This chain joins TRBV6-1 and TRBJ2-7, with D possibly matching TRBD1 (5 bases). Germline CDR1 and CDR2: MNHNS and SASEGT. The V gene lost 2 bases and the J gene lost 2 bases, with 10 bases spanning the gap. The CDR3 consists of 14 residues. The DNA of the CDR3 is TGTGCCAGCAGTGAATTTCCAGGGACCTACGAGCAGTACTTC. This codes for CASSEFPGTYEQYF.

V usage is TRBV10-3 and J usage is TRBJ1-4; TRBD1 aligns across 8 bases. Germline CDR1 is ENHRY and CDR2 is SYGVKD. Trimming removed 8 bases from V and 6 bases from J; junction bases left unmatched: 5. This CDR3 contains 13 residues. The CDR3 spells CAIQDRADEKLFF. Here the CDR3 DNA reads TGTGCCATCCAGGACAGGGCGGATGAAAAACTGTTTTTT.

To note about this clone: Within the sample, other DNA sequences also encode this same CDR3. The chain couples TRBV19 to TRBJ2-7; D not certain. The germline V gene has CDR1 LNHDA and CDR2 SQIVND (reference sequence). This CDR3 comprises 14 residues. Trimming cost V 3 bases and J 4 bases, with 13 bases left between them. The CDR3 reads CASSIGSLSYEQYF. The CDR3 DNA sequence: TGTGCCAGTAGTATTGGCAGCCTTTCTTACGAGCAGTACTTC.

The V and J genes are TRBV7-9 and TRBJ1-1; D perhaps matches TRBD1 (5 bases). Germline CDR1 is SEHNR and CDR2 is FQNEAQ (reference sequence). The CDR3 covers 14 residues. Trimming removed 1 base from V and 5 bases from J, with 11 bases in between. CDR3: CASSLGSGKTEAFF. As DNA, the CDR3 is TGTGCCAGCAGCTTAGGCTCAGGGAAAACTGAAGCTTTCTTT.

The chain carries TRBV7-2 and TRBJ2-1; D is unclear. The CDR3 is 15 amino acids. Trimming cost V 7 bases and J 4 bases, with 17 bases left between them. Looked up from germline, CDR1 is SGHTA and CDR2 is FQGNSA. The CDR3 sequence is CASKVTDLDYNEQFF. Here the CDR3 DNA reads TGTGCCAGCAAAGTGACGGACCTGGATTACAATGAGCAGTTCTTC.

The rearrangement links TRBV24-1 to TRBJ2-1; no reliable D call. Germline assignment: CDR1 KGHDR and CDR2 SFDVKD. The V and J ends lost 1 base and 4 bases respectively, with 1 base between them. This CDR3 region has 12 residues. The CDR3: CATSDLYNEQFF. The CDR3, as DNA: TGTGCCACCAGTGATTTATACAATGAGCAGTTCTTC.

The chain carries TRBV15 and TRBJ1-1; no clear D. Germline V gives CDR1 LNHNV, CDR2 YYDKDF (reference sequence). The CDR3 totals 14 residues. The V and J ends lost 0 bases and 6 bases respectively, with 11 bases between them. Written as DNA, the CDR3 is TGTGCCACCAGCAGAGATACGGTCAGCGCTGAAGCTTTCTTT. This gives the protein CATSRDTVSAEAFF.